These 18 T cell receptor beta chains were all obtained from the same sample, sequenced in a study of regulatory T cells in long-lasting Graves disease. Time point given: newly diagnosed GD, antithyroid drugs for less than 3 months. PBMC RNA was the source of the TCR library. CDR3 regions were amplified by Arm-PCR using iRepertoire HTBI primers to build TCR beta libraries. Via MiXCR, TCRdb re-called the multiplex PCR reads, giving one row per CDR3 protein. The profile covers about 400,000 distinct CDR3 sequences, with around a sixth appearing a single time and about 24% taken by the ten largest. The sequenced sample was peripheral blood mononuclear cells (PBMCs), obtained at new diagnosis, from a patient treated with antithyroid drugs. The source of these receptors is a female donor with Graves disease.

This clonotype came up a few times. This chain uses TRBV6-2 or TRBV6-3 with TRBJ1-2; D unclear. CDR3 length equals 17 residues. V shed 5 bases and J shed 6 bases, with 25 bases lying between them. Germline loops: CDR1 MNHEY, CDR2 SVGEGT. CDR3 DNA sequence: TGTGCCAGCAGTGAAAAGGTTGGACCCCTTGGGTGGCATGGCTACACCTTC. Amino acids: CASSEKVGPLGWHGYTF.

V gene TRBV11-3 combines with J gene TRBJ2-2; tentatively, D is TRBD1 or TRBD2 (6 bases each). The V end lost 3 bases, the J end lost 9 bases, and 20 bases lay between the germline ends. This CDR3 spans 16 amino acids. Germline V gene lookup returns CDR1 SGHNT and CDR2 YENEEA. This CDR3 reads CASSFPGGRYTRELFF. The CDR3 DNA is TGTGCCAGCAGCTTCCCCGGGGGCCGGTATACCCGGGAGCTGTTTTTT. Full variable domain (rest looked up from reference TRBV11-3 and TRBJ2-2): EAGVVQSPRYKIIEKKQPVAFWCNPISGHNTLYWYLQNLGQGPELLIRYENEEAVDDSQLPKDRFSAERLKGVDSTLKIQPAELGDSAVYLCASSFPGGRYTRELFFGEGSRLTVL.

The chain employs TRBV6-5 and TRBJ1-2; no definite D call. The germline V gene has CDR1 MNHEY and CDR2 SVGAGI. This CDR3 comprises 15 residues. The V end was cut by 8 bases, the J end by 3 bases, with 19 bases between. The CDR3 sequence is CASGLGELAYYGYTF. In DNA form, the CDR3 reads TGTGCCAGCGGTTTAGGAGAGTTGGCGTACTATGGCTACACCTTC.

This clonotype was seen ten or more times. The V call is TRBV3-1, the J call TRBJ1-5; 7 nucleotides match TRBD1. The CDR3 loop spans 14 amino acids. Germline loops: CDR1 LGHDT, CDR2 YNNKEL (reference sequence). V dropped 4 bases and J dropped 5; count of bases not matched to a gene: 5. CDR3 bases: TGTGCCAGCAGCCTAGGTGACAGGGATCAGCCCCAGCATTTT. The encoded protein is CASSLGDRDQPQHF.

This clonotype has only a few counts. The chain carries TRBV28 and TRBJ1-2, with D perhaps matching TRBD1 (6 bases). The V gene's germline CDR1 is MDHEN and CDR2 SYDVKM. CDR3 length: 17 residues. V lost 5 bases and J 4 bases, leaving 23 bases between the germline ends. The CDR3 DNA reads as TGTGCCAGCAGTACTTTTATCGGACAGCGAATACTCTATGGCTACACCTTC. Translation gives CASSTFIGQRILYGYTF.

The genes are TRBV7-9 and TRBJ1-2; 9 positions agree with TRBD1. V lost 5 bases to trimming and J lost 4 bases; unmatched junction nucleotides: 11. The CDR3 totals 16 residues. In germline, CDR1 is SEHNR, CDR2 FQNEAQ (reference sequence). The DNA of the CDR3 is TGTGCCAGCAGCCTCTTCCGGGACAGGGAGGGCTATGGCTACACCTTC. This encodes CASSLFRDREGYGYTF.

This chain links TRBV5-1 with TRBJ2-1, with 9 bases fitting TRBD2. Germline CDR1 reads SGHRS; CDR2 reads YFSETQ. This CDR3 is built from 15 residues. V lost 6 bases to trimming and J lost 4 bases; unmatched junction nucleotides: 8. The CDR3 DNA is TGCGCCAGCACCCTTGCGGGGGGGGCGTACAATGAGCAGTTCTTC. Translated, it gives CASTLAGGAYNEQFF. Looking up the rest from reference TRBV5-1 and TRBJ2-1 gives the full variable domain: KAGVTQTPRYLIKTRGQQVTLSCSPISGHRSVSWYQQTPGQGLQFLFEYFSETQRNKGNFPGRFSGRQFSNSRSEMNVSTLELGDSALYLCASTLAGGAYNEQFFGPGTRLTVL.

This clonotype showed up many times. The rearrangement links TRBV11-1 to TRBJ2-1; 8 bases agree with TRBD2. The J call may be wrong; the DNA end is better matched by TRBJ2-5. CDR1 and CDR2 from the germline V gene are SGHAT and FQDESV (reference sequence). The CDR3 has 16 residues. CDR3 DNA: TGTGCCAGCAGCTTGTCCCTAGCGGGCCCCCAAGAGACCCAGTACTTC. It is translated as CASSLSLAGPQETQYF.

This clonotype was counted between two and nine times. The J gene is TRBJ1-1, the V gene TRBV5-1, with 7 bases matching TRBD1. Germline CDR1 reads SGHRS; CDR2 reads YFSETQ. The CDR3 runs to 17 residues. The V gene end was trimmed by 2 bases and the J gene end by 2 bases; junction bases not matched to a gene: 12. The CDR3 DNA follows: TGCGCCAGCAGCTTATCCCCTAACCAGGGGGGCAACACTGAAGCTTTCTTT. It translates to CASSLSPNQGGNTEAFF. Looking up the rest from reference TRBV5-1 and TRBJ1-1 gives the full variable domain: KAGVTQTPRYLIKTRGQQVTLSCSPISGHRSVSWYQQTPGQGLQFLFEYFSETQRNKGNFPGRFSGRQFSNSRSEMNVSTLELGDSALYLCASSLSPNQGGNTEAFFGQGTRLTVV.

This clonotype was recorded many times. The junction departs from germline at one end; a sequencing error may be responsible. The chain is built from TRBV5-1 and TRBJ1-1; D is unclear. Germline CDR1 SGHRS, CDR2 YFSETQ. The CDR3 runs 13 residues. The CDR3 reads CASSLGSNTEAFF. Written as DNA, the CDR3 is TGTGCCAGCAGCTTAGGGAGTAACACTGAAGCTTTCTTT.

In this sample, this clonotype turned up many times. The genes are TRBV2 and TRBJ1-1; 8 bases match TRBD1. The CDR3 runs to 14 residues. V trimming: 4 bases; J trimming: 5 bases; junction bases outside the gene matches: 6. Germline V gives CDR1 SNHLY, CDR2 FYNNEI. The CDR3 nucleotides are TGTGCCAGCAGTGTACAGGGGGGAGGAACTGAAGCTTTCTTT. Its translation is CASSVQGGGTEAFF.

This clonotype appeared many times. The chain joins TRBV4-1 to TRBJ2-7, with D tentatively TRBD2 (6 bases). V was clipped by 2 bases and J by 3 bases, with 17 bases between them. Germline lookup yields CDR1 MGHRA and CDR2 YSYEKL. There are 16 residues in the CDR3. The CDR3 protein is CASSQPEGPRGYEQYF. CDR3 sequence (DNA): TGCGCCAGCAGCCAACCGGAGGGGCCCCGGGGCTACGAGCAGTACTTC.

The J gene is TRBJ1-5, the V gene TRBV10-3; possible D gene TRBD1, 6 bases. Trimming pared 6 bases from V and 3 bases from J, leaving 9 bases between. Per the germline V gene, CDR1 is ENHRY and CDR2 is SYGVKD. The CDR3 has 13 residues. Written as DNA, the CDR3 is TGTGCCATCAGAGGGGGTGACAATCAGCCCCAGCATTTT. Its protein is CAIRGGDNQPQHF.

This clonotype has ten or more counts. The CDR3 region is CASSTWSRDRGPTPEAFF. The CDR3 nucleotides read TGTGCCAGTAGCACTTGGTCCCGGGACAGGGGGCCTACTCCCGAAGCTTTCTTT. V gene TRBV19 combines with J gene TRBJ1-1, with 12 bases aligning to TRBD1. V was clipped by 6 bases and J by 8 bases; unmatched bases: 19. This CDR3 is built from 18 residues. CDR1 and CDR2 from the germline V gene are LNHDA and SQIVND (reference sequence).

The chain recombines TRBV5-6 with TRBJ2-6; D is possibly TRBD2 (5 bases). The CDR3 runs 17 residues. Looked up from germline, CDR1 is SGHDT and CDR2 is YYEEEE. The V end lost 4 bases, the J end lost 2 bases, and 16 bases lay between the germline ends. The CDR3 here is CASSGGPQPTGANVLTF. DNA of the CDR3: TGTGCCAGCAGCGGAGGACCGCAACCCACTGGGGCCAACGTCCTGACTTTC.

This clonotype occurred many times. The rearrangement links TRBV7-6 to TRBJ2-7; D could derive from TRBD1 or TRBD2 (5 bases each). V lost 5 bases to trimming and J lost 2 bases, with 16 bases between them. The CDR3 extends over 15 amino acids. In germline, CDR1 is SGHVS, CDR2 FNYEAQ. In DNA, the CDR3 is TGTGCCAGCAGCCATGGCCGTCGGGGACCCTACGAGCAGTACTTC. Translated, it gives CASSHGRRGPYEQYF. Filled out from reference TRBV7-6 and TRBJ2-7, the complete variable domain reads GAGVSQSPRYKVTKRGQDVALRCDPISGHVSLYWYRQALGQGPEFLTYFNYEAQQDKSGLPNDRFSAERPEGSISTLTIQRTEQRDSAMYRCASSHGRRGPYEQYFGPGTRLTVT.

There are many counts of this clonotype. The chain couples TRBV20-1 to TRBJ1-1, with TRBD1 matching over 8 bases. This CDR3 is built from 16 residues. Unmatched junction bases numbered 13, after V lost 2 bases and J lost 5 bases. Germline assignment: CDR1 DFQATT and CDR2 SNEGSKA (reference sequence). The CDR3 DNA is TGCAGTGCTAGACCTCCTAGGCAGGGGGCCGGAACTGAAGCTTTCTTT. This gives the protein CSARPPRQGAGTEAFF.

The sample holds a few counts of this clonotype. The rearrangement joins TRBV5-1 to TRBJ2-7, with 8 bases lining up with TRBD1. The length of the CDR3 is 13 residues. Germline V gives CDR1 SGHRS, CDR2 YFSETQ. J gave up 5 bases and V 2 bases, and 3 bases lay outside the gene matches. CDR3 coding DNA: TGCGCCAGCAGCTTTCAGGGGGCGCACGAGCAGTACTTC. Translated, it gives CASSFQGAHEQYF. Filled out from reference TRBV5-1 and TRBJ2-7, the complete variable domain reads KAGVTQTPRYLIKTRGQQVTLSCSPISGHRSVSWYQQTPGQGLQFLFEYFSETQRNKGNFPGRFSGRQFSNSRSEMNVSTLELGDSALYLCASSFQGAHEQYFGPGTRLTVT.